Following are 19 T cell receptor beta chains from one sample sequenced in a study of blood T cell repertoires in COVID-19. TCRdb keeps only in-frame clones here, not all; method: immunoSEQ multiplex PCR. The repertoire has around 46,000 clones, approximately 80% of them found once; the top ten carry 7.3%. The sequenced sample was peripheral blood. These receptors all come from a man aged 40-50 years with acute or convalescent COVID-19.

The chain employs TRBV3-1 (or the pseudogene TRBV3-2) and TRBJ1-5, with D maybe TRBD1 (5 bases). Germline V gene data show CDR1 as LGHDT and CDR2 as YNNKEL (reference sequence). The V end was cut by 0 bases, the J end by 5 bases, with 5 bases between. The CDR3 runs 13 residues. The CDR3 is CASSQDRDQPQHF. CDR3 DNA sequence: TGTGCCAGCAGCCAAGACAGGGATCAGCCCCAGCATTTT.

This sequence joins TRBV5-8 and TRBJ2-3; TRBD1 is a possible D gene (6 bases). Trimming removed 2 bases from V and 3 bases from J, with 10 bases in between. Germline V gene lookup returns CDR1 SGHTS and CDR2 YDEGEE. The CDR3 runs 14 residues. CDR3 sequence: CASSFGQPTDTQYF. The CDR3 DNA is TGTGCCAGCAGCTTCGGACAGCCGACAGATACGCAGTATTTT. Based on the CDR3 plus reference TRBV5-8 and TRBJ2-3, the full variable domain is EAGVTQSPTHLIKTRGQQATLRCSPISGHTSVYWYQQALGLGLQFLLWYDEGEERNRGNFPPRFSGRQFPNYSSELNVNALELEDSALYLCASSFGQPTDTQYFGPGTRLTVL.

This chain uses TRBV5-1 with TRBJ2-7, with TRBD1 as a possible D gene (6 bases). The germline gives CDR1 SGHRS, CDR2 YFSETQ. The length of the CDR3 is 15 residues. The V end lost 2 bases, the J end lost 3 bases, and 15 bases lay between the germline ends. CDR3 sequence reads: CASSFGRGPYYEQYF. The DNA for the CDR3 is TGCGCCAGCAGCTTTGGCAGGGGCCCCTACTACGAGCAGTACTTC.

V usage is TRBV2 and J usage is TRBJ1-2; D not resolved. Germline V gene lookup returns CDR1 SNHLY and CDR2 FYNNEI. The CDR3 is 15 amino acids. Trimming cost V 5 bases and J 4 bases, with 17 bases left between them. This chain's CDR3 is CASSRYQDPSYGYTF. As DNA, the CDR3 is TGTGCCAGCAGTCGTTACCAGGATCCGAGCTATGGCTACACCTTC. Full variable domain (missing parts from reference TRBV2 and TRBJ1-2): EPEVTQTPSHQVTQMGQEVILRCVPISNHLYFYWYRQILGQKVEFLVSFYNNEISEKSEIFDDQFSVERPDGSNFTLKIRSTKLEDSAMYFCASSRYQDPSYGYTFGSGTRLTVV.

The chain carries TRBV24-1 and TRBJ1-5; D might be TRBD1 (6 bases). Germline CDR1 is KGHDR and CDR2 is SFDVKD. This CDR3 is built from 17 residues. V was cut by 4 bases and J by 0 bases, with 15 bases left in between. The CDR3 region is CATSDPGQPGSNQPQHF. CDR3 coding DNA: TGTGCCACCAGTGACCCTGGACAGCCCGGTAGCAATCAGCCCCAGCATTTT.

The rearrangement links TRBV18 to TRBJ1-1, with TRBD1 matching over 9 bases. The CDR3 sequence is 16 residues long. V dropped 3 bases and J dropped 6; count of bases not matched to a gene: 11. The germline V gene has CDR1 KGHSH and CDR2 LQKENI. The DNA for the CDR3 is TGTGCCAGCTCACCCCAGACGCTGGACAGGGGCGCTGAAGCTTTCTTT. It codes for CASSPQTLDRGAEAFF. Drawing the rest from reference TRBV18 and TRBJ1-1, the complete variable domain is NAGVMQNPRHLVRRRGQEARLRCSPMKGHSHVYWYRQLPEEGLKFMVYLQKENIIDESGMPKERFSAEFPKEGPSILRIQQVVRGDSAAYFCASSPQTLDRGAEAFFGQGTRLTVV.

This clone has a single count. The J gene is TRBJ1-5, the V gene TRBV19, with 8 bases aligning to TRBD1. The trim removed 2 bases at V and 13 bases at J, leaving 4 bases unmatched. CDR1 and CDR2 (germline): LNHDA, SQIVND (reference sequence). CDR3 size: 12 residues. In DNA, the CDR3 is TGTGCCAGTAGTATATCAGGGGGCAATCAGCATTTT. This encodes CASSISGGNQHF.

The chain couples TRBV2 to TRBJ1-5, with D possibly being TRBD1 (5 bases). V dropped 5 bases and J dropped 7 bases, with 15 bases sitting between them. The length of the CDR3 is 14 residues. The germline CDR1 and CDR2 sequences are SNHLY and FYNNEI. The CDR3 region has the DNA TGTGCCAGCAGTTCTTCTTCCGGGGGACAGCCCCAGCATTTT. This gives the protein CASSSSSGGQPQHF. The complete variable domain, with remaining parts taken from reference TRBV2 and TRBJ1-5, reads EPEVTQTPSHQVTQMGQEVILRCVPISNHLYFYWYRQILGQKVEFLVSFYNNEISEKSEIFDDQFSVERPDGSNFTLKIRSTKLEDSAMYFCASSSSSGGQPQHFGDGTRLSIL.

This chain links TRBV7-6 with TRBJ2-6; D possibly corresponds to TRBD1 (6 bases). In germline, CDR1 is SGHVS, CDR2 FNYEAQ. The CDR3 totals 15 residues. V was cut by 5 bases and J by 4 bases, with 12 bases left in between. CDR3 amino acids: CASSLGGGGANVLTF. For the CDR3, the DNA is TGTGCCAGCAGCCTGGGTGGGGGCGGGGCCAACGTCCTGACTTTC.

CDR3 nucleotide sequence: TGTGCCAGTAGTATTTCGGGGGAGGACTATGGCTACACCTTC. Translation: CASSISGEDYGYTF. This chain uses TRBV19 with TRBJ1-2; a possible D gene is TRBD1 (5 bases). There are 14 residues in the CDR3. Looked up from germline, CDR1 is LNHDA and CDR2 is SQIVND (reference sequence). V gave up 3 bases and J gave up 3 bases, with 11 bases separating them.

V is TRBV3-1 (or the pseudogene TRBV3-2) and J is TRBJ2-7, with D unresolved. V shed 4 bases and J shed 2 bases, with 12 bases lying between them. The CDR3 has 14 amino acids. CDR1 is LGHDT, CDR2 YNNKEL, per germline (reference sequence). The CDR3 sequence: CASSLRGSAYEQYF. CDR3 nucleotides: TGTGCCAGCAGCCTCCGAGGCAGCGCCTACGAGCAGTACTTC.

This chain links TRBV30 with TRBJ1-2; D is uncertain. Germline values: CDR1 GTSNPN, CDR2 SVGIG (reference sequence). CDR3 length: 13 residues. V dropped 2 bases and J dropped 4 bases, with 11 bases sitting between them. CDR3 residues: CAWSTALVYGYTF. CDR3 DNA sequence: TGTGCCTGGAGTACAGCCCTGGTCTATGGCTACACCTTC.

V and J are TRBV2 and TRBJ1-2, with a weak D call TRBD1 (6 bases). Germline CDR1 SNHLY, CDR2 FYNNEI. Trimming left V 10 bases short and J 5 bases short, with 20 bases between. The CDR3 contains 14 residues. This CDR3 is CATIVRTETYGYTF. CDR3 DNA sequence: TGTGCCACGATTGTGAGGACAGAGACATATGGCTACACCTTC.

The chain joins TRBV3-1 (or the pseudogene TRBV3-2) to TRBJ2-3; 11 bases map to TRBD2. V was clipped by 6 bases and J by 6 bases; unmatched bases: 8. The length of the CDR3 is 15 residues. Germline loops: CDR1 LGHDT, CDR2 YNNKEL (reference sequence). CDR3 sequence reads: CASRPLAGGRDTQYF. DNA of the CDR3: TGTGCCAGCAGGCCTCTAGCGGGGGGCAGGGATACGCAGTATTTT.

Only one count was recorded for this clone. The V call is TRBV28, the J call TRBJ1-2; no clear D gene. This CDR3 comprises 13 residues. CDR1 is MDHEN, CDR2 SYDVKM, per germline. Trimming removed 7 bases at V and 3 bases at J, with 12 bases between. The CDR3 loop reads CASTTRLDYGYTF. The DNA of the CDR3 is TGTGCCAGCACCACCAGACTCGACTATGGCTACACCTTC.

This rearrangement joins TRBV18 to TRBJ1-2, with D tentatively TRBD1 (6 bases). Between the trimmed V and J ends, which lost 3 bases and 1 base, there was a span of 6 bases. CDR1 and CDR2 (germline): KGHSH, LQKENI. This CDR3 comprises 13 residues. The CDR3 nucleotides are TGTGCCAGCTCACCGGACAGTAACTATGGCTACACCTTC. Translating gives CASSPDSNYGYTF.

This clone was seen a single time. The chain links TRBV30 to TRBJ1-1; perhaps TRBD1 as D (5 bases). Trimming took 0 bases from V and 7 from J, leaving 15 bases between them. The CDR3 is 14 residues long. Per the germline V gene, CDR1 is GTSNPN and CDR2 is SVGIG (reference sequence). CDR3 region: CAWSVGQGFFEAFF. The CDR3 DNA sequence: TGTGCCTGGAGTGTAGGGCAGGGATTTTTTGAAGCTTTCTTT.

This clone was observed a few times. The chain has TRBV29-1 and TRBJ2-1, with 9 bases matching TRBD1. Germline CDR1 and CDR2: SQVTM and ANQGSEA. Unmatched junction bases numbered 7, after V lost 6 bases and J lost 7 bases. CDR3 length: 13 amino acids. The CDR3 bases are TGCAGCGTCCCACAGGGGGCCTGGAATGAGCAGTTCTTC. Translating it yields CSVPQGAWNEQFF.

V gene TRBV6-2 or TRBV6-3 combines with J gene TRBJ2-7, with D possibly matching TRBD2 (6 bases). In germline, CDR1 is MNHEY, CDR2 SVGEGT. The CDR3 loop spans 13 amino acids. Trimming left V 2 bases short and J 2 bases short, with 7 bases between. The CDR3 DNA reads TGTGCCAGCAGTTACGCGGGACCCTACGAGCAGTACTTC. Translating it yields CASSYAGPYEQYF.